A single T cell receptor (beta chain) is shown here with its context. The sample comes from a study of tumor T cells in aggressive B-cell lymphoma. The germline V gene has CDR1 PRHDT and CDR2 FYEKMQ (reference sequence). V was cut by 0 bases and J by 0 bases, with 5 bases left in between. This CDR3 is built from 15 residues. Generated by immunoSEQ multiplex PCR, the TCRdb table keeps only in-frame clones and is missing some. The table shows 5,700 or so clones, with about 70% occurring only once. Sequenced material: tumor tissue. The chain employs TRBV13 and TRBJ2-2; no firm D call. This clonotype was obtained from an adult with diffuse large B cell lymphoma. This CDR3 reads CASSLGAANTGELFF. In DNA, the CDR3 is TGTGCCAGCAGCTTAGGGGCCGCGAACACCGGGGAGCTGTTTTTT. The full variable domain, rest sourced from reference TRBV13 and TRBJ2-2, is AAGVIQSPRHLIKEKRETATLKCYPIPRHDTVYWYQQGPGQDPQFLISFYEKMQSDKGSIPDRFSAQQFSDYHSELNMSSLELGDSALYFCASSLGAANTGELFFGEGSRLTVL.